These 25 T cell receptor beta chains share one sample of origin, sequenced in a study of T cell repertoires in cytomegalovirus infection. TCRdb used MiXCR to reprocess the reads, holding one entry per CDR3 protein. The repertoire has 140,000 to 150,000 distinct CDR3 sequences, 32% of them found once; the top ten carry around 50%. Antigen specificity for these receptors is unknown. The sample was CD8+ T cells from cultured PBMCs, taken from culture after CMV antigen stimulation. The receptor source for this set is a human donor in good health (CMV status not recorded). Some clones in this sample may be carry-over from other donors' samples.

This clonotype was counted at least ten times. The rearrangement joins TRBV6-2 or TRBV6-3 to TRBJ2-5, with D possibly being TRBD1 or TRBD2 (5 bases each). Trimming pared 4 bases from V and 3 bases from J, leaving 12 bases between. The germline V gene has CDR1 MNHEY and CDR2 SVGEGT. The CDR3 totals 14 residues. The CDR3 loop is CASSFPGRKETQYF. The CDR3 DNA reads as TGTGCCAGCAGTTTCCCGGGACGGAAAGAGACCCAGTACTTC.

The chain combines TRBV6-4 with TRBJ2-1; weak D call: TRBD2 (6 bases). Germline lookup yields CDR1 MRHNA and CDR2 SNTAGT. The CDR3 covers 16 residues. V was clipped by 3 bases and J by 4 bases, with 16 bases between them. The CDR3 reads CASSETAGSIYNEQFF. CDR3 DNA: TGTGCCAGCAGTGAAACGGCGGGGTCGATTTACAATGAGCAGTTCTTC.

This clonotype came up once. J is TRBJ1-5 and V is TRBV13; a weak D match, TRBD1 (5 bases). V was clipped by 5 bases and J by 10 bases, with 30 bases between them. Germline V gene sequence: CDR1 PRHDT, CDR2 FYEKMQ (reference sequence). CDR3 length: 18 residues. The CDR3 DNA is TGTGCCAGCAGCAACATATATCCCCCCGACAGTGGATTGAACCCCCAGCATTTT. Encoded protein: CASSNIYPPDSGLNPQHF.

This clonotype has at least ten counts. This chain links TRBV5-1 with TRBJ2-1, with 12 bases identical to TRBD2. V was pared by 5 bases and J by 8 bases, with 5 bases of the junction left unmatched. Germline V gene data show CDR1 as SGHRS and CDR2 as YFSETQ. CDR3 size: 14 residues. CDR3 loop: CASRLAGGADEQFF. CDR3 DNA sequence: TGCGCCAGCAGACTAGCGGGGGGCGCCGATGAGCAGTTCTTC.

This clonotype was counted only a few times. This sequence joins TRBV18 and TRBJ2-1, with TRBD1 identical over 8 bases. The ends lost 3 bases at V and 3 bases at J; junction bases unmatched: 4. The CDR3 is 15 amino acids. Per the germline V gene, CDR1 is KGHSH and CDR2 is LQKENI. The CDR3 is CASSPDRGFYNEQFF. For the CDR3, the DNA is TGTGCCAGCTCACCTGACAGGGGATTCTACAATGAGCAGTTCTTC.

The count of this clonotype is one. The rearrangement links TRBV5-5 to TRBJ1-2; D unresolved. Looked up from germline, CDR1 is SGHKS and CDR2 is YYEKEE (reference sequence). This CDR3 has 14 residues. V was pared by 1 base and J by 1 base, with 8 bases between. The CDR3, as DNA: TGTGCCAGCAGCTTGATAGGATTTAACTATGGCTACACCTTC. Translation gives CASSLIGFNYGYTF.

The V and J genes are TRBV27 and TRBJ1-2, with 9 positions matching TRBD1. CDR1 is MNHEY, CDR2 SMNVEV, per germline (reference sequence). The CDR3 is made up of 16 amino acids. The ends lost 5 bases at V and 4 bases at J; junction bases unmatched: 11. Here the CDR3 reads CASSAYRGRQVYGYTF. CDR3 DNA sequence: TGTGCCAGCAGTGCGTACAGGGGGCGTCAGGTCTATGGCTACACCTTC.

This chain links TRBV4-1 with TRBJ1-5; 7 nucleotides align to TRBD1. The V gene's germline CDR1 is MGHRA and CDR2 YSYEKL. V trimming: 0 bases; J trimming: 2 bases; junction bases outside the gene matches: 10. The CDR3 is 18 amino acids. CDR3 DNA: TGCGCCAGCAGCCAAGATCCTACAGGGGTAATGGGCAATCAGCCCCAGCATTTT. Protein product: CASSQDPTGVMGNQPQHF.

At least ten counts were recorded for this clonotype. This CDR3 reads CASSLVPGPNEKLFF. CDR3 nucleotide sequence: TGTGCCAGCAGCTTGGTCCCAGGCCCGAATGAAAAACTGTTTTTT. V usage is TRBV5-4 and J usage is TRBJ1-4; no reliable D call. With 0 bases removed from V and 5 bases from J, the gap between germline ends came to 11 bases. The CDR3 is 15 residues long. CDR1 is SGHNT, CDR2 YYREEE, per germline (reference sequence).

The chain carries TRBV20-1 and TRBJ1-2; TRBD1 might be the D (6 bases). Trimming removed 0 bases at V and 7 bases at J, with 15 bases between. This CDR3 has 14 amino acids. CDR1 DFQATT and CDR2 SNEGSKA come from the germline V gene (reference sequence). Here the CDR3 DNA reads TGCAGTGCTAGAGAATCTACAGGGCACGGTGGCTACACCTTC. The encoded protein is CSARESTGHGGYTF.

This clonotype was seen a single time. CDR3 protein: CASSSAGDNQPQHF. DNA of the CDR3: TGTGCCAGCAGCTCGGCAGGGGACAATCAGCCCCAGCATTTT. This chain joins TRBV7-2 and TRBJ1-5, with D possibly matching TRBD1 (6 bases). V was pared by 4 bases and J by 3 bases, with 10 bases between. CDR1 is SGHTA, CDR2 FQGNSA, per germline. The CDR3 has 14 amino acids. The entire variable domain, with the rest obtained from reference TRBV7-2 and TRBJ1-5, is as follows: GAGVSQSPSNKVTEKGKDVELRCDPISGHTALYWYRQSLGQGLEFLIYFQGNSAPDKSGLPSDRFSAERTGGSVSTLTIQRTQQEDSAVYLCASSSAGDNQPQHFGDGTRLSIL.

This clonotype was picked up a small number of times. This chain connects TRBV20-1 to TRBJ2-7, with 13 nucleotides matching TRBD2. The CDR3 runs 16 residues. CDR1 DFQATT and CDR2 SNEGSKA come from the germline V gene (reference sequence). V was pared by 3 bases and J by 0 bases, with 5 bases of the junction left unmatched. The CDR3 is CSASPLAGGPSYEQYF. The CDR3, as DNA: TGCAGTGCTAGTCCACTAGCGGGGGGGCCCTCCTACGAGCAGTACTTC.

Many counts were recorded for this clonotype. The J gene is TRBJ2-7, the V gene TRBV7-9; D may be TRBD2 (6 bases). The germline V gene has CDR1 SEHNR and CDR2 FQNEAQ (reference sequence). With 5 bases removed from V and 2 bases from J, the gap between germline ends came to 13 bases. The CDR3 length is 14 residues. The CDR3 region is CASSPGLATYEQYF. CDR3 DNA sequence: TGTGCCAGCAGCCCGGGGCTAGCGACCTACGAGCAGTACTTC. Using reference TRBV7-9 and TRBJ2-7 for the parts outside the CDR3, the full variable domain is DTGVSQNPRHKITKRGQNVTFRCDPISEHNRLYWYRQTLGQGPEFLTYFQNEAQLEKSRLLSDRFSAERPKGSFSTLEIQRTEQGDSAMYLCASSPGLATYEQYFGPGTRLTVT.

This clonotype was counted a few times. J is TRBJ2-1 and V is TRBV5-6; D call uncertain. The CDR3 is 13 residues long. Trimming took off 0 bases at V and 6 bases at J, with 7 bases between the two ends. In germline, CDR1 is SGHDT, CDR2 YYEEEE. CDR3 residues: CASSLVSANEQFF. The CDR3 bases are TGTGCCAGCAGCTTGGTCTCAGCCAATGAGCAGTTCTTC.

This clonotype has ten or more counts. The chain is built from TRBV19 and TRBJ2-1; D is unresolved. The V gene lost 3 bases and the J gene lost 0 bases, with 9 bases spanning the gap. Germline V gene lookup returns CDR1 LNHDA and CDR2 SQIVND (reference sequence). The CDR3 spans 15 residues. Here the CDR3 DNA reads TGTGCCAGTAGTATCGGGTGGAGCTCCTACAATGAGCAGTTCTTC. This sequence encodes CASSIGWSSYNEQFF.

Here the CDR3 DNA reads TGTGCCAGCTTCCCTAGCTCCTATAATTCACCCCTCCACTTT. Its protein product is CASFPSSYNSPLHF. The chain links TRBV2 to TRBJ1-6; D gene ambiguous. Trimming stripped 8 bases from V and 0 bases from J, with 8 bases between. The CDR3 runs to 14 residues. In germline, CDR1 is SNHLY, CDR2 FYNNEI. Drawing the rest from reference TRBV2 and TRBJ1-6, the complete variable domain is EPEVTQTPSHQVTQMGQEVILRCVPISNHLYFYWYRQILGQKVEFLVSFYNNEISEKSEIFDDQFSVERPDGSNFTLKIRSTKLEDSAMYFCASFPSSYNSPLHFGNGTRLTVT.

This clonotype was detected ten times or more. The chain carries TRBV7-2 and TRBJ2-3; maybe TRBD2 (6 bases). This CDR3 is built from 15 residues. Between the trimmed V and J ends, which lost 5 bases and 0 bases, there was a span of 12 bases. The V gene's germline CDR1 is SGHTA and CDR2 FQGNSA. The CDR3 region has the DNA TGTGCCAGCAGCCCCTGGACTACTAGCACAGATACGCAGTATTTT. Encoded protein: CASSPWTTSTDTQYF.

This clonotype has only a few counts. V usage is TRBV6-1 and J usage is TRBJ2-4, with a tentative D call TRBD1 (6 bases). V was pared by 3 bases and J by 0 bases, with 9 bases between. The CDR3 runs 15 residues. Germline loops: CDR1 MNHNS, CDR2 SASEGT. CDR3 sequence (DNA): TGTGCCAGCAGTGACTCAGGGGTAGCCAAAAACATTCAGTACTTC. Protein product: CASSDSGVAKNIQYF.

The rearrangement joins TRBV29-1 to TRBJ1-1; possible D gene TRBD1, 6 bases. This CDR3 region has 11 residues. CDR1 and CDR2 from the germline V gene are SQVTM and ANQGSEA. Trimming stripped 7 bases from V and 5 bases from J, with 11 bases between. CDR3 nucleotide sequence: TGCAGCGGGCGAGGGGGGACTGAAGCTTTCTTT. It specifies CSGRGGTEAFF.

CDR3 in amino acids: CASLASRDEQYF. The CDR3 DNA sequence: TGTGCCTCCCTGGCAAGTCGAGACGAGCAGTACTTC. This sequence joins TRBV2 and TRBJ2-7; D gene uncertain. V gave up 11 bases and J gave up 5 bases, with 16 bases separating them. Germline loops: CDR1 SNHLY, CDR2 FYNNEI. This CDR3 spans 12 amino acids.

This clonotype occurred a few times. The genes are TRBV6-9 and TRBJ2-7, with D possibly matching TRBD1 (6 bases). The germline V gene has CDR1 MNHGY and CDR2 SVAAGI. CDR3 length: 12 residues. The ends were cut back, 9 bases at V and 2 bases at J, with 11 bases in the middle. This chain's CDR3 is CARADRTYEQYF. In DNA form, the CDR3 reads TGTGCCAGGGCGGACAGAACCTACGAGCAGTACTTC.

This chain links TRBV11-2 with TRBJ2-5; 11 nucleotides match TRBD2. V trimming: 6 bases; J trimming: 0 bases; junction bases outside the gene matches: 3. The CDR3 covers 15 residues. Germline CDR1 is SGHAT and CDR2 is FQNNGV. The CDR3 here is CASRLAGAYQETQYF. The CDR3 bases are TGTGCCAGCAGACTAGCGGGGGCCTACCAAGAGACCCAGTACTTC.

The chain links TRBV7-2 to TRBJ2-7, with 9 bases that match TRBD2. The CDR3 runs 17 residues. Trimming took 5 bases from V and 2 from J; bases not matched to a gene: 13. Germline loops: CDR1 SGHTA, CDR2 FQGNSA. DNA of the CDR3: TGTGCCAGCAGCCAACTGAGGCGGCGGGGGGGGCCCTACGAGCAGTACTTC. It yields the protein CASSQLRRRGGPYEQYF.

The J gene is TRBJ2-1, the V gene TRBV2; TRBD2 might be the D (6 bases). CDR1 is SNHLY and CDR2 is FYNNEI in the germline V gene. V was cut by 2 bases and J by 7 bases, with 9 bases left in between. The CDR3 is made up of 13 amino acids. CDR3 amino acids: CASSEYRGNEQFF. Written as DNA, the CDR3 is TGTGCCAGCAGTGAATATCGGGGGAATGAGCAGTTCTTC.

The table lists this clonotype with a few counts. V and J are TRBV29-1 and TRBJ1-2; tentatively, D is TRBD1 (5 bases). The germline CDR1 and CDR2 sequences are SQVTM and ANQGSEA. V dropped 3 bases and J dropped 4 bases, with 12 bases sitting between them. The CDR3 is 13 residues long. CDR3 residues: CSVEDTLSYGYTF. CDR3 DNA sequence: TGCAGCGTTGAGGACACCCTTAGCTATGGCTACACCTTC.